This T cell receptor (beta chain) is from a study of CD8+ T cells in alopecia areata. With respect to this clone: The antigen is undetermined.

Trimming cost V 2 bases and J 3 bases, with 12 bases left between them. CDR3 length equals 15 residues. Germline CDR1 reads MNHEY; CDR2 reads SMNVEV (reference sequence). Treatment specified: oral pan-JAK inhibitor, 5-10 mg twice daily. As the sequencing template, cDNA was produced by extracting RNA and reverse transcribing it. Only in-frame clones appear in the TCRdb table, and some are missing; sequencing was by immunoSEQ multiplex PCR. The sample holds about 42,000 clones, about three fifths seen once. Findings and caveats of the study: Many expanded lesional clones persisted during tofacitinib (in both scalp and blood). Administration of tofacitinib significantly diminished scalp clonality and expanded CD8+ clones within the top 100. With one nonresponder, baseline CD8+ expansion's link to response remains uncertain. For lesional scalp, especially alopecia totalis/universalis, clonality was higher than in normal scalp.

The sequence was obtained from a human donor with alopecia areata. Specimen: CD8+ T cells sorted from blood, collected at week 4, from a patient treated with tofacitinib. This chain joins TRBV27 and TRBJ2-3; D not resolved. The CDR3 loop is CASSLIVSETDTQYF. CDR3 coding DNA: TGTGCCAGCAGTTTAATAGTATCAGAAACAGATACGCAGTATTTT.